This T cell receptor beta chain was sequenced in a study of blood T cell repertoires in COVID-19. Turning to the study itself: T cells, B-cell-depleted T cells, or PBMCs supplied cDNA or gDNA.

The CDR3 extends over 13 amino acids. Germline values: CDR1 SGDLS, CDR2 YYNGEE. Trimming removed 0 bases at V and 2 bases at J, with 5 bases between. Source study methods: Amplification with reference gene primers provided the estimates of nucleated cell counts. Sequencing used immunoSEQ multiplex PCR; TCRdb keeps in-frame clones, though not all of them. V and J calls and clone size follow that table, whereas D and trimming were derived from the DNA. The sample gives 200,000 to 250,000 clones, around 88% of which show up once; roughly an eighth is in the top ten. Worth noting for this clone: This CDR3 is also generated by other DNA sequences in the sample.

The V gene is TRBV9, the J gene TRBJ1-2; no clear D. The TCR sequence derives from an elderly man with acute or convalescent COVID-19. Sequenced: peripheral blood. CDR3 in DNA: TGTGCCAGCAGCGTAGCCGGGAACTATGGCTACACCTTC. Encoded protein: CASSVAGNYGYTF.